Listed below are T cell receptor beta chains from one sample, sequenced in a study of T cells in narcolepsy. Sequencing used immunoSEQ multiplex PCR; TCRdb keeps in-frame clones, though not all of them. Seen here are tens of thousands of clones, 75% to 85% observed once, and the top ten hold 10%. The sequenced sample consisted of memory (CD45RA-) CD4+ T cells from blood. These receptors all come from a human donor in good health. Each CDR3 is given with its conserved first and last residue. D genes are given only for firm matches. A clone size is listed for some rows: how often the clone was seen (once, few, many), or a class if it is expanded.

size,D,J,V,DNA,CDR3
-,-,TRBJ2-2,TRBV27,TGTGCCAGCAGTATAAACACGGGTACCGGGGAGCTGTTTTTT,CASSINTGTGELFF
-,TRBD2,TRBJ2-1,TRBV7-9,TGTGCCAGCAGCTCCCCATCGGGGACTAGCGGGAGGGCCGGGGCTGAGCAGTTCTTC,CASSSPSGTSGRAGAEQFF
-,-,TRBJ1-4,TRBV19,TGTGCCAGTAGGGATCTTAATGAAAAACTGTTTTTT,CASRDLNEKLFF
once,TRBD2,TRBJ2-7,TRBV5-4,TGTGCCAGCAGCTCACCCCGACTAGCGGGACTTGACGAGCAGTACTTC,CASSSPRLAGLDEQYF
-,TRBD1,TRBJ2-7,TRBV6-1,TGTGCCAGCAGGCCTACAGGGGGCTACGAGCAGTACTTC,CASRPTGGYEQYF
-,-,TRBJ1-6,TRBV5-5,TGTGCCAGCAGCGACACCCTCGGGGGGGCTAATTCACCCCTCCACTTT,CASSDTLGGANSPLHF
-,-,TRBJ2-3,TRBV6-5,TGTGCCAGCAGTTATACCACAGATACGCAGTATTTT,CASSYTTDTQYF
-,-,TRBJ1-1,TRBV2,TGTGCCAGCAGTGTACAGGGGAACACTGAAGCTTTCTTT,CASSVQGNTEAFF
-,-,TRBJ1-1,TRBV4-3,TGCGCCAGCAGCCAAGATCTAACGGTTTCTACGGCTTTCTTT,CASSQDLTVSTAFF
-,-,TRBJ2-5,TRBV4-2,TGTGCCAGCAGCCAAGTCGCAGCAAGGGGAGAGACCCAGTACTTC,CASSQVAARGETQYF
-,TRBD2,TRBJ2-2,TRBV7-9,TGTGCCACCCCGGGACTAGCGGGAGCCGGGGAGCTGTTTTTT,CATPGLAGAGELFF
-,TRBD1,TRBJ1-5,TRBV19,TGTGCCAGTAGGGGGACAGGGTCCAATCAGCCCCAGCATTTT,CASRGTGSNQPQHF
few,-,TRBJ1-5,TRBV7-2,TGTGCCAGCAGCTTAGCATTGGGGGACAATCAGCCCCAGCATTTT,CASSLALGDNQPQHF
-,-,TRBJ2-3,TRBV28,TGTGCCAGCAATGACCAGACCAATGCAGATACGCAGTATTTT,CASNDQTNADTQYF
-,TRBD2,TRBJ2-1,TRBV5-1,TGCGCCAGCAGCTTAGTAGCGGGAGAGGAGCAGCAGTTCTTC,CASSLVAGEEQQFF
few,TRBD1,TRBJ1-2,TRBV5-8,TGTGCCAGCAGCCGAGACAGGGCCAACTATGGCTACACCTTC,CASSRDRANYGYTF
once,TRBD2,TRBJ2-1,TRBV5-1,TGCGCCAGCAGCCCGGCCGGGGAGGGGCGCGCGTACAATGAGCAGTTCTTC,CASSPAGEGRAYNEQFF
-,-,TRBJ1-1,TRBV20-1,TGCAGTGCCGAGGGAGGTACTGAAGCTTTCTTT,CSAEGGTEAFF
-,TRBD1,TRBJ1-3,TRBV4-1,TGCGCCAGCAGTGCGACAGGGCCTGGAAACACCATATATTTT,CASSATGPGNTIYF
-,-,TRBJ2-1,TRBV6-5,TGTGCCAGCAGAGGGCCTACCGGGCGGGAGCAGTTCTTC,CASRGPTGREQFF
-,-,TRBJ1-5,TRBV7-9,TGTGCCAGCAGCCCGGGAAGTTCTAGCAATCAGCCCCAGCATTTT,CASSPGSSSNQPQHF
-,-,TRBJ2-7,TRBV9,TGTGCCAGCAGCGTAGAACCCTGGAGCTCCTACGAGCAGTACTTC,CASSVEPWSSYEQYF
-,-,TRBJ1-1,TRBV6-6,TGTGCCAGCAGTTACATTGAGAACACTGAAGCTTTCTTT,CASSYIENTEAFF
-,-,TRBJ2-7,TRBV15,TGTGCCACCAGCAGAGATTACGGTCAGCCTTCTCTATTTATTTACGAGCAGTACTTC,CATSRDYGQPSLFIYEQYF
-,-,TRBJ2-7,TRBV4-2,TGTGCCAGCAGCCTGGGGGAGCCAGATAGCGAGCAGTACTTC,CASSLGEPDSEQYF
-,-,TRBJ2-2,TRBV28,TGTGCCAGCAGTTTAGGGCAGAGTTACACCGGGGAGCTGTTTTTT,CASSLGQSYTGELFF
-,-,TRBJ2-5,TRBV29-1,TGCAGCGTTGAAGGGGGGCCGGGGGAGACCCAGTACTTC,CSVEGGPGETQYF
-,TRBD1,TRBJ1-2,TRBV7-9,TGTGCCAGCAGCTTATGGGCCTTACCCTCCGGGACAGGGGCCTATGGCTACACCTTC,CASSLWALPSGTGAYGYTF
-,-,TRBJ2-7,TRBV10-2,TGCGCCAGCAGTGATGGCCTAGGCTCCTACGAGCAGTACTTC,CASSDGLGSYEQYF
few,-,TRBJ2-5,TRBV28,TGTGCCAGCAGTTCGTCCAGGGGAACGAGAGAGACCCAGTACTTC,CASSSSRGTRETQYF
-,-,TRBJ2-7,TRBV5-1,TGTGCCAGCAGCTCTAACTACGAGCAGTACTTC,CASSSNYEQYF
-,-,TRBJ2-3,TRBV6-1,TGTGCCAGCAGTAATACAGATACGCAGTATTTT,CASSNTDTQYF
-,-,TRBJ2-3,TRBV6-6,TGTGCCAGCAGTTATGGAGCGTTAGACACAGATACGCAGTATTTT,CASSYGALDTDTQYF
-,TRBD1,TRBJ1-6,TRBV6-5,TGTGCCAGCAGGTTAGGGGGCCAGGTCACCCTCCACTTT,CASRLGGQVTLHF
-,TRBD1,TRBJ2-5,TRBV14,TGTGCCAGCAGCCAGGGTTCAGGGGGTACAGAGACCCAGTACTTC,CASSQGSGGTETQYF
-,-,TRBJ1-5,TRBV7-8,TGTGCCAGCAGTTTCGGACAGCACAATCAGCCCCAGCATTTT,CASSFGQHNQPQHF
-,-,TRBJ2-3,TRBV11-2,TGTGCCAGCAGCACCACCTCTAGCACAGATACGCAGTATTTT,CASSTTSSTDTQYF
-,TRBD2,TRBJ2-7,TRBV5-8,TGTGCCAGCAGCTACCCGGGACTAGCGGACCACGAGCAGTACTTC,CASSYPGLADHEQYF
-,-,TRBJ1-2,TRBV6-5,TGTGCCAGCACCCGGGACGGGACTGGCTACACCTTC,CASTRDGTGYTF
-,TRBD2,TRBJ2-3,TRBV5-1,TGCGCCAGCAGAAAGCGGGGGGACACAGATACGCAGTATTTT,CASRKRGDTDTQYF
-,-,TRBJ2-6,TRBV2,TGTGCCAGCAGCCTCGCCTCCGGGTCTGGGGCCAACGTCCTGACTTTC,CASSLASGSGANVLTF
-,-,TRBJ1-1,TRBV29-1,TGCAGCGCTGTGTACAGGGAGAACACTGAAGCTTTCTTT,CSAVYRENTEAFF
-,-,TRBJ1-3,TRBV9,TGTGCCAGCAGCGTAGCTGTGGATGCTGGAAACACCATATATTTT,CASSVAVDAGNTIYF
-,-,TRBJ1-4,TRBV6-1,TGTGCCAGCAGTCTCGTTGCAACTAATGAAAAACTGTTTTTT,CASSLVATNEKLFF
-,-,TRBJ2-3,TRBV2,TGTGCCAGCAGTGTTCTTGGGGATACGCAGTATTTT,CASSVLGDTQYF